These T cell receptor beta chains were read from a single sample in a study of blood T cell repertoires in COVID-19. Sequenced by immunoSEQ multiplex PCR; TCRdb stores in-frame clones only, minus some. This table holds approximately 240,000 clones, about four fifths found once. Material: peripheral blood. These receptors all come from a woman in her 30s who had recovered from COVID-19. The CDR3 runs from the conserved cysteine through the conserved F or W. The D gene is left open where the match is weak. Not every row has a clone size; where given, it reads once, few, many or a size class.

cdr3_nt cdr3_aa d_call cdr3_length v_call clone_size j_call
TGTGCCAGCAGCTTATCGTGGGAGGGCGGGGGAGAGACCCAGTACTTC CASSLSWEGGGETQYF TRBD2 16 TRBV7-6 few TRBJ2-5
TGCGCCAGCAGCTTGGGCAGTACTAGCACAGATCATGAGCAGTTCTTC CASSLGSTSTDHEQFF - 16 TRBV5-1 - TRBJ2-1
TGTGCCAGCAGCCTTAGCGGGAGGGGCTACAATGAGCAGTTCTTC CASSLSGRGYNEQFF TRBD2 15 TRBV7-3 - TRBJ2-1
TGTGCCAGCAGTTACTCGATCAGGGTGAACACTGAAGCTTTCTTT CASSYSIRVNTEAFF - 15 TRBV6-2/TRBV6-3 - TRBJ1-1
TGCGCCAGCAGCCTCGGAGAGCAGGGCACTGAAGCTTTCTTT CASSLGEQGTEAFF - 14 TRBV5-1 - TRBJ1-1
TGTGGGACCGGGACAGGCGAAGAGACCCAGTACTTC CGTGTGEETQYF TRBD1 12 TRBV28 - TRBJ2-5
TGTGCCAGCAGCCAGACAGGGGTAGTCGAAGCTTTCTTT CASSQTGVVEAFF TRBD1 13 TRBV6-6 - TRBJ1-1
TGCGCCAGCAGCTTGGCAGGGGAATATGGCTACACCTTC CASSLAGEYGYTF - 13 TRBV5-1 few TRBJ1-2
TGTGCCAGCAGTGGCCCTAGCGAGTACAATGAGCAGTTCTTC CASSGPSEYNEQFF - 14 TRBV25-1 - TRBJ2-1
TGTGCCAGCAGTACTCGGACAGGAGACACAGATACGCAGTATTTT CASSTRTGDTDTQYF TRBD1 15 TRBV6-6 - TRBJ2-3
TGTGCCTGGAGTTTGTCTAGCACAGATACGCAGTATTTT CAWSLSSTDTQYF - 13 TRBV30 - TRBJ2-3
TGTGCCAGCAGCTTGGCACCCGACAGGGGATACGAGCAGTACTTC CASSLAPDRGYEQYF TRBD1 15 TRBV5-6 - TRBJ2-7
TGTGCCAGCAGCAAACCACAGGGGGCCAATTCACCCCTCCACTTT CASSKPQGANSPLHF TRBD1 15 TRBV7-9 - TRBJ1-6
TGTGCCAGCAGCAACTCAGTTACCGGGTCCTACGAGCAGTACTTC CASSNSVTGSYEQYF - 15 TRBV3-1/TRBV3-2 - TRBJ2-7
TGTGCCAGCAGCCTTAGCCTTCTTAGCACAGATACGCAGTATTTT CASSLSLLSTDTQYF - 15 TRBV7-2 - TRBJ2-3
TGTGCCAGCAGCTTACGAGATAGCGCATACAATGAGCAGTTCTTC CASSLRDSAYNEQFF - 15 TRBV11-2 - TRBJ2-1
TGTGCCAGCAGGGGCCCGACTAGCCTGGGCATTGGGGCCTACGAGCAGTACTTC CASRGPTSLGIGAYEQYF TRBD2 18 TRBV7-2 - TRBJ2-7
TGCGCCAGCAGATGGCCTAGCGAGGAGACCCAGTACTTC CASRWPSEETQYF - 13 TRBV5-1 once TRBJ2-5
TGTGCCAGCAGTCCTCTACTAGGAGTCTTGTTCTTC CASSPLLGVLFF - 12 TRBV6-6 - TRBJ2-1
TGTGCCAGTAGTATCAACTTAGCGGGAGGTGCCACCGGGGAGCTGTTTTTT CASSINLAGGATGELFF TRBD2 17 TRBV19 - TRBJ2-2
TGCAGCGCCCTGGACAGGGGGGCTAGGAGCACAGATACGCAGTATTTT CSALDRGARSTDTQYF TRBD1 16 TRBV29-1 - TRBJ2-3
TGTGCCAGCAGTGCTTTGACAGGGGGCTCCTACGAGCAGTACTTC CASSALTGGSYEQYF TRBD1 15 TRBV2 - TRBJ2-7
TGTGCCAGCAAGGGGGTCGGGGTTGACACTGAAGCTTTCTTT CASKGVGVDTEAFF - 14 TRBV2 - TRBJ1-1
TGTGCCAGCACCACGAGGGGGGGGAATGAAAAACTGTTTTTT CASTTRGGNEKLFF - 14 TRBV6-5 - TRBJ1-4
TGTGCCAGTAGTATGGACAGGGACACTGAAGCTTTCTTT CASSMDRDTEAFF TRBD1 13 TRBV19 few TRBJ1-1
TGTGCCAGCAGCGCCGGGACAGGGGTTGACTATGGCTACACCTTC CASSAGTGVDYGYTF TRBD1 15 TRBV7-9 - TRBJ1-2
TGTGCCACCACGGGGGACAGAGAGGACAATGAGCAGTTCTTC CATTGDREDNEQFF - 14 TRBV24-1 - TRBJ2-1
TGTGCCAGCAGTTCGGGACTAGCGGGACCTTACACCGGGGAGCTGTTTTTT CASSSGLAGPYTGELFF TRBD2 17 TRBV28 - TRBJ2-2
TGTGCCACCTCCACCCTTTACCGGGGCACAGATACGCAGTATTTT CATSTLYRGTDTQYF - 15 TRBV28 - TRBJ2-3
TGCGCCAGCAGTGAGTCAGCTAGCAGGGGCGAGCAGTACTTC CASSESASRGEQYF - 14 TRBV10-1 - TRBJ2-7
TGTGCCAGCAGCTTAGGGACAGGGTACGGCTACACCTTC CASSLGTGYGYTF TRBD1 13 TRBV7-2 - TRBJ1-2
TGTGCCACCAGTGATGCTGGACAGGGGGGTAACTATGGCTACACCTTC CATSDAGQGGNYGYTF TRBD1 16 TRBV24-1 - TRBJ1-2
TGTGCCAGCAGTTTTTCGGTGGGACTAGTGGAGTCTGGGGAGCTGTTTTTT CASSFSVGLVESGELFF TRBD2 17 TRBV27 - TRBJ2-2
TGCGCCAGCAGCCAAGGGAGGTGGACAGGCTCCTACGAGCAGTACTTC CASSQGRWTGSYEQYF TRBD1 16 TRBV4-1 - TRBJ2-7
TGTGCCAGCAGTTTAAAGTCCAGCTATGGCTACACCTTC CASSLKSSYGYTF - 13 TRBV28 - TRBJ1-2
TGTGCCAGCGTCGGGACAGGGGGCGTCTATGGCTACACCTTC CASVGTGGVYGYTF TRBD1 14 TRBV28 - TRBJ1-2
TGTGCCAGCGTAAGGGGTATGAACACTGAAGCTTTCTTT CASVRGMNTEAFF - 13 TRBV6-5 - TRBJ1-1
TGTGCCACCGGCTTGTCCCTCCGGGACGAGCAGTACTTC CATGLSLRDEQYF - 13 TRBV6-5 - TRBJ2-7